This T cell receptor (beta chain) appears in the sequencing data of a study of cytomegalovirus exposure and HLA in healthy donors. The PCR employed 60 Vbeta primers together with 13 Jbeta primers. Sequencing was performed with immunoSEQ multiplex PCR; in TCRdb, only in-frame clones are kept and a portion is missing. The table records 100,000 to 150,000 clones, around 77% of them present only once. On this clone: Its matching antigen is unknown.

There are 15 residues in the CDR3. Trimming took 5 bases from V and 4 from J; bases not matched to a gene: 11. Germline V gene data show CDR1 as SEHNR and CDR2 as FQNEAQ (reference sequence). Study results and caveats: Later analysis associated a missense DCLRE1C variant with TCR beta V- and J-gene trimming. What a later analysis reportedly showed was that an Asian-associated ancestry cluster had fewer N-insertions than the 666-donor mean. CMV serostatus stood as the only immune exposure information on hand.

This TCR was sampled from a woman aged 40 to 50 in good health and CMV-seropositive. This rearrangement joins TRBV7-9 to TRBJ2-7, with 7 positions matching TRBD2. The sample was PBMCs. CDR3 region: CASSRKGGSWYEQYF. The CDR3 bases are TGTGCCAGCAGCCGAAAGGGCGGGAGTTGGTACGAGCAGTACTTC.